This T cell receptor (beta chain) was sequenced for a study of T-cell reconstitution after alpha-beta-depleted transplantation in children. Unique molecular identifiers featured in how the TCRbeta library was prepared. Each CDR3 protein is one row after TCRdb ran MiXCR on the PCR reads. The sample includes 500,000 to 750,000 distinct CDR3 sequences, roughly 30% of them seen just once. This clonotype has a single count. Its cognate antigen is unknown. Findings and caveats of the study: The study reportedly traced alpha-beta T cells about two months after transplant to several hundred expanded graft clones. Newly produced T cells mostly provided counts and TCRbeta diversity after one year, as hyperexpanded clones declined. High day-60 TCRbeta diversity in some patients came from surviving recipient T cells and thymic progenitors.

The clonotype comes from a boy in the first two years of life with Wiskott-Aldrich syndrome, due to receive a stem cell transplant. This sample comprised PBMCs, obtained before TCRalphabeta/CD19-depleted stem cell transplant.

The CDR3 nucleotides are TGTGCCAGCAGTTACAGGCCTGGGGCCAACGTCCTGACTTTC. It translates to CASSYRPGANVLTF. The chain uses TRBV6-5 and TRBJ2-6; no clear D gene. The germline CDR1 and CDR2 sequences are MNHEY and SVGAGI. Trimming pared 2 bases from V and 2 bases from J, leaving 4 bases between. CDR3 length equals 14 residues.